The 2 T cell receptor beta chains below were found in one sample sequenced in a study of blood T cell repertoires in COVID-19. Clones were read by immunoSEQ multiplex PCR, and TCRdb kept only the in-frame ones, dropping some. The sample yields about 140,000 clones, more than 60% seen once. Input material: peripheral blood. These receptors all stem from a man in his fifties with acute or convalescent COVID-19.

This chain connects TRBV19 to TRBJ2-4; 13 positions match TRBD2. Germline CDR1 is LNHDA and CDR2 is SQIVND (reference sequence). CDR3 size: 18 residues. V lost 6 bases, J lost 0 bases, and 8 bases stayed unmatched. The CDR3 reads CASSSRGTSGVAKNIQYF. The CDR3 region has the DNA TGTGCCAGTAGCTCAAGGGGGACTAGCGGGGTAGCCAAAAACATTCAGTACTTC.

The CDR3 DNA reads TGTGCCAGTAGTTTCCAGGTGAACACTGAAGCTTTCTTT. Residues: CASSFQVNTEAFF. The rearrangement uses TRBV19 and TRBJ1-1; D is unresolved. The germline gives CDR1 LNHDA, CDR2 SQIVND (reference sequence). CDR3 length: 13 residues. The V and J ends lost 5 bases and 0 bases respectively, with 7 bases between them.